What follows are 29 T cell receptor beta chains derived from one specimen sequenced in a study of CD8+CD57+ T cells in acquired aplastic anemia (dated by TCRdb to 2016 to 2019). The sequencing machine was an Illumina HiSeq 2000. Genomic DNA served as template for TCR beta VDJ combination and CDR3 sequence profiling. Starting from the raw public reads, TCRdb applied fastp trimming at Q25, assembled clones with MiXCR and retained in-frame beta chains. Here each entry gathers all rows of one CDR3 protein and keeps the most common genes and DNA. The sample table contains under 200,000 distinct CDR3 sequences; only one count was recorded for around 60% of them. The top ten hold 45% to 55% of the sample. Sequenced input: sorted CD4+, CD8+, or CD8+CD57+ T cells (not recorded which) from PBMCs. The source is a human donor in good health.

In this sample, this clonotype turned up a few times. Its ends do not fully match the called genes, so a read error is possible. V is TRBV6-1 and J is TRBJ2-5; D is possibly TRBD1 or TRBD2 (5 bases each). Germline-derived CDR1 and CDR2 are MNHNS and SASEGT. The CDR3 is made up of 12 amino acids. CDR3 nucleotide sequence: TGTGCCAGCAGTACGACCCGGGACCGTCCGTGCTTC. Its protein product is CASSTTRDRPCF.

This clonotype was counted between two and nine times. The rearrangement links TRBV9 to TRBJ2-2; 10 bases map to TRBD1. V lost 3 bases and J lost 3; bases outside the gene matches: 5. CDR1 and CDR2 (germline): SGDLS, YYNGEE. The CDR3 sequence is 16 residues long. The CDR3 reads CASSDWTGGYTGELFF. CDR3 nucleotides: TGTGCCAGCAGCGATTGGACAGGGGGTTACACCGGGGAGCTGTTTTTT.

The V call is TRBV15, the J call TRBJ2-1, with TRBD2 identical over 8 bases. CDR1 LNHNV and CDR2 YYDKDF come from the germline V gene (reference sequence). With V trimmed by 0 bases and J by 10 bases, 17 bases remained unmatched. There are 18 residues in the CDR3. The CDR3 reads CATSRDHSVLAEGNEQFF. The CDR3 DNA reads as TGTGCCACCAGCAGAGATCACTCCGTACTAGCGGAGGGCAACGAGCAGTTCTTC.

This chain links TRBV28 with TRBJ2-7; TRBD1 matches at 11 bases. V lost 7 bases and J lost 9; bases outside the gene matches: 14. CDR1 and CDR2 (germline): MDHEN, SYDVKM. The CDR3 is 15 amino acids. The CDR3 nucleotides are TGTGCCAGCACCGGCGGGACAGGGGGGTTCCACGGGCAGTACTTC. This translates into CASTGGTGGFHGQYF. Together with reference TRBV28 and TRBJ2-7, the CDR3 gives the full variable domain: DVKVTQSSRYLVKRTGEKVFLECVQDMDHENMFWYRQDPGLGLRLIYFSYDVKMKEKGDIPEGYSVSREKKERFSLILESASTNQTSMYLCASTGGTGGFHGQYFGPGTRLTVT.

V gene TRBV7-3 combines with J gene TRBJ2-5, with 11 bases identical to TRBD2. Germline V CDR1 and CDR2: SGHTA, FQGTGA. The CDR3 runs to 14 residues. The V gene end was trimmed by 8 bases and the J gene end by 3 bases; junction bases not matched to a gene: 5. The CDR3 sequence: CASRLGLAEETQYF. The CDR3 DNA follows: TGTGCCAGCCGTTTGGGACTAGCGGAAGAGACCCAGTACTTC.

A remark on this clonotype: Its ends do not fully match the called genes, so a read error is possible. The gene calls are TRBV6-6 and TRBJ1-4; D ambiguous. CDR1 is MNHNY and CDR2 is SVGAGI in the germline V gene (reference sequence). The CDR3 is made up of 13 amino acids. The DNA of the CDR3 is TGTGCCAGCAGCCGGACTACTAATGAAAAACTGGTTTTT. It yields the protein CASSRTTNEKLVF.

In DNA, the CDR3 is TGCAGTGTACCTGGAGGGACTAGCGGGAGCCCAGATACGCAGTATTTT. This gives the protein CSVPGGTSGSPDTQYF. J is TRBJ2-3 and V is TRBV20-1, with TRBD2 matching 14 bases. CDR1 is DFQATT and CDR2 is SNEGSKA in the germline V gene (reference sequence). The CDR3 sequence is 16 residues long. V lost 7 bases to trimming and J lost 4 bases; unmatched junction nucleotides: 10.

The rearrangement uses TRBV5-5 and TRBJ2-1; D is possibly TRBD2 (6 bases). Germline V lookup: CDR1 SGHKS, CDR2 YYEKEE (reference sequence). Trimming pared 4 bases from V and 8 bases from J, leaving 16 bases between. The CDR3 length is 14 residues. The DNA of the CDR3 is TGTGCCAGCAGCCAGGCCGGGAGCGGCGATGAGCAGTTCTTC. Its protein product is CASSQAGSGDEQFF.

CDR3 amino acids: CASSHGVVGSNQPQHF. The CDR3 coding sequence is TGCGCCAGCAGCCATGGGGTCGTAGGTAGCAATCAGCCCCAGCATTTT. The J gene is TRBJ1-5, the V gene TRBV4-1; no clear D. Germline V lookup: CDR1 MGHRA, CDR2 YSYEKL. CDR3 length equals 16 residues. V was trimmed by 3 bases and J by 0 bases, leaving 12 bases between them.

The chain carries TRBV24-1 and TRBJ2-7, with D possibly matching TRBD2 (7 bases). From germline, CDR1 is KGHDR and CDR2 SFDVKD. V was cut by 4 bases and J by 2 bases, with 14 bases left in between. This CDR3 spans 15 amino acids. CDR3 residues: CATSDPQGTTYEQYF. CDR3 bases: TGTGCCACCAGTGACCCCCAGGGGACTACCTACGAGCAGTACTTC.

V and J are TRBV7-8 and TRBJ2-7, with D perhaps assigned TRBD1 or TRBD2 (5 bases each). Germline loops: CDR1 SGHVS, CDR2 FQNEAQ. V lost 4 bases and J lost 2, with 18 bases in between. The CDR3 covers 16 residues. The CDR3 nucleotides are TGTGCCAGCAGCTGGTCGTCCGTGGGGACCCCCTACGAGCAGTACTTC. Protein: CASSWSSVGTPYEQYF.

This chain uses TRBV7-9 with TRBJ2-7; TRBD2 aligns across 7 bases. V was pared by 4 bases and J by 6 bases, with 6 bases of the junction left unmatched. The CDR3 runs to 13 residues. CDR1 is SEHNR and CDR2 is FQNEAQ in the germline V gene (reference sequence). The CDR3 region is CASSSRDYSEQYF. In nucleotides, the CDR3 is TGTGCCAGCAGCTCCCGGGACTACTCCGAGCAGTACTTC. Variable domain in full (rest from reference TRBV7-9 and TRBJ2-7): DTGVSQNPRHKITKRGQNVTFRCDPISEHNRLYWYRQTLGQGPEFLTYFQNEAQLEKSRLLSDRFSAERPKGSFSTLEIQRTEQGDSAMYLCASSSRDYSEQYFGPGTRLTVT.

This chain joins TRBV7-3 and TRBJ2-5; tentatively, D is TRBD2 (5 bases). The CDR3 covers 12 residues. Germline loops: CDR1 SGHTA, CDR2 FQGTGA. V shed 5 bases and J shed 7 bases, with 11 bases lying between them. This CDR3 reads CASSKPEGTQYF. The DNA of the CDR3 is TGTGCCAGCAGCAAACCCGAGGGGACCCAGTACTTC.

The chain carries TRBV12-3 or TRBV12-4 and TRBJ1-3; D is unresolved. With 3 bases removed from V and 14 bases from J, the gap between germline ends came to 8 bases. The CDR3 runs 10 residues. DNA for the CDR3: TGTGCCAGCAGTTTTTCCCCCGTATATTTT. It is translated as CASSFSPVYF.

This clonotype has ten or more counts. V is TRBV2 and J is TRBJ2-7; the match to TRBD2 covers 7 bases. Germline V gene sequence: CDR1 SNHLY, CDR2 FYNNEI. There are 15 residues in the CDR3. Germline trimming cut 1 base from V and 3 bases from J; bases unmatched to any gene: 6. The CDR3 DNA sequence: TGTGCCAGCAGTGAAGGGCGGGAGATCCACTACGAGCAGTACTTC. Translated, it gives CASSEGREIHYEQYF.

Details on this clonotype: This may come from a read error, since a much larger clone is one base off. The chain carries TRBV12-3 or TRBV12-4 and TRBJ1-1; D call uncertain. The CDR3 contains 13 residues. Trimming removed 2 bases from V and 6 bases from J, with 10 bases in between. CDR3 protein: CASSLLGLAEAFF. The CDR3 nucleotides read TGTGCCAGCAGTTTACTGGGTCTAGCTGAAGCTTTCTTT.

V usage is TRBV29-1 and J usage is TRBJ2-7, with 7 bases matching TRBD1. The CDR3 consists of 16 residues. The ends lost 1 base at V and 0 bases at J; junction bases unmatched: 9. CDR1 is SQVTM and CDR2 is ANQGSEA in the germline V gene. CDR3 in amino acids: CSVEGSGQVDSYEQYF. DNA of the CDR3: TGCAGCGTTGAAGGGTCCGGACAGGTCGACTCCTACGAGCAGTACTTC.

The chain links TRBV7-9 to TRBJ2-2; 7 bases map to TRBD1. This CDR3 spans 15 amino acids. Germline V gene data show CDR1 as SEHNR and CDR2 as FQNEAQ (reference sequence). V lost 5 bases and J lost 5; bases outside the gene matches: 8. CDR3 bases: TGTGCCAGCAGCCCCGGGACAGCACCGACCGGGGAGCTGTTTTTT. It codes for CASSPGTAPTGELFF.

This clonotype was observed many times. The chain employs TRBV15 and TRBJ2-7, with 8 bases identical to TRBD1. The ends lost 2 bases at V and 4 bases at J; junction bases unmatched: 4. The CDR3 covers 14 residues. Germline loops: CDR1 LNHNV, CDR2 YYDKDF (reference sequence). This CDR3 is CATSRTGTGYEQYF. DNA for the CDR3: TGTGCCACCAGCAGAACCGGGACAGGATACGAGCAGTACTTC.

This sequence joins TRBV24-1 and TRBJ1-3, with unresolved D. Germline V gene lookup returns CDR1 KGHDR and CDR2 SFDVKD. There are 11 residues in the CDR3. Deletions cut 4 bases from V and 5 bases from J, with 2 bases between. In DNA form, the CDR3 reads TGTGCCACCAGTGAACGAAACACCATATATTTT. This translates into CATSERNTIYF.

Comment on this clonotype: At one boundary the junction diverges from the germline segment, which might be a read error. This chain connects TRBV5-1 to TRBJ2-7, with D possibly TRBD1 on 6 matching bases. Germline assignment: CDR1 SGHRS and CDR2 YFSETQ. This CDR3 is 15 amino acids long. CDR3 protein: CVSSLGDRSTYEQYF. CDR3 sequence (DNA): TGCGTCAGCAGCCTGGGAGACAGGAGCACCTACGAGCAGTACTTC.

This clonotype was observed at least ten times. In DNA form, the CDR3 reads TGTGCCAGCAGTGATAATGCTAGGCGGGGGAACACAGATACGCAGTATTTT. Its translation is CASSDNARRGNTDTQYF. The chain is built from TRBV2 and TRBJ2-3, with 7 bases lining up with TRBD2. The CDR3 is made up of 17 amino acids. Trimming took 3 bases from V and 2 from J; bases not matched to a gene: 11. CDR1 and CDR2 from the germline V gene are SNHLY and FYNNEI.

This rearrangement joins TRBV7-2 to TRBJ1-1; TRBD1 matches at 7 bases. The CDR3 extends over 12 amino acids. Trimming cost V 3 bases and J 7 bases; bases outside gene matches: 2. From germline, CDR1 is SGHTA and CDR2 FQGNSA. The CDR3 DNA reads TGTGCCAGCAGCTTGGGGACAGTTGAAGCTTTCTTT. This translates into CASSLGTVEAFF. The variable domain in full, with the rest retrieved from reference TRBV7-2 and TRBJ1-1, is GAGVSQSPSNKVTEKGKDVELRCDPISGHTALYWYRQSLGQGLEFLIYFQGNSAPDKSGLPSDRFSAERTGGSVSTLTIQRTQQEDSAVYLCASSLGTVEAFFGQGTRLTVV.

The chain combines TRBV29-1 with TRBJ2-5; D is perhaps TRBD1 (5 bases). The CDR3 sequence is 13 residues long. The V gene lost 6 bases and the J gene lost 2 bases, with 13 bases spanning the gap. Per the germline V gene, CDR1 is SQVTM and CDR2 is ANQGSEA. The chain's CDR3 is CSVRPGWQETQYF. The CDR3 DNA reads TGCAGCGTACGACCAGGGTGGCAAGAGACCCAGTACTTC. Full variable domain (remainder filled in from reference TRBV29-1 and TRBJ2-5): SAVISQKPSRDICQRGTSLTIQCQVDSQVTMMFWYRQQPGQSLTLIATANQGSEATYESGFVIDKFPISRPNLTFSTLTVSNMSPEDSSIYLCSVRPGWQETQYFGPGTRLLVL.

The chain is built from TRBV20-1 and TRBJ1-1, with D uncertain. CDR1 and CDR2 (germline): DFQATT, SNEGSKA (reference sequence). The CDR3 sequence is 12 residues long. The CDR3 bases are TGCAGCGTTACAGCTTCGGGCGGTGAGGCTTTCTTT. This translates into CSVTASGGEAFF.

This chain joins TRBV15 and TRBJ2-1; a weak D match, TRBD2 (6 bases). Germline V gene sequence: CDR1 LNHNV, CDR2 YYDKDF (reference sequence). V was trimmed by 8 bases and J by 9 bases, leaving 20 bases between them. The length of the CDR3 is 14 residues. CDR3: CATARRENGGEQFF. For the CDR3, the DNA is TGTGCCACCGCACGGAGGGAAAACGGGGGTGAGCAGTTCTTC.

Many counts were recorded for this clonotype. This sequence joins TRBV5-5 and TRBJ2-5, with a tentative D call TRBD2 (6 bases). Germline assignment: CDR1 SGHKS and CDR2 YYEKEE (reference sequence). The CDR3 loop spans 18 amino acids. The V gene lost 0 bases and the J gene lost 2 bases, with 20 bases spanning the gap. The CDR3 sequence: CASSLAGVREAGQETQYF. CDR3 coding DNA: TGTGCCAGCAGCTTGGCGGGCGTCAGGGAGGCGGGACAAGAGACCCAGTACTTC.

This chain uses TRBV9 with TRBJ1-2; D is uncertain. The CDR3 is 12 residues long. Per the germline V gene, CDR1 is SGDLS and CDR2 is YYNGEE. Trimming pared 3 bases from V and 4 bases from J, leaving 7 bases between. The CDR3 loop reads CASSAQSYGYTF. Here the CDR3 DNA reads TGTGCCAGCAGCGCACAGAGCTATGGCTACACCTTC.

Ten or more counts support this clonotype. This chain uses TRBV6-5 with TRBJ1-5, with D possibly matching TRBD1 (5 bases). Trimming removed 1 base from V and 4 bases from J, with 8 bases in between. This CDR3 comprises 14 residues. The germline CDR1 and CDR2 sequences are MNHEY and SVGAGI. The CDR3 region has the DNA TGTGCCAGCAGTTACTATAAGGGGAATCAGCCCCAGCATTTT. It translates to CASSYYKGNQPQHF.